This TCR beta chain was profiled in a study of blood T cell repertoires in COVID-19. With 4 bases clipped from V and 1 base from J, the junction kept 4 bases outside the gene matches. The CDR3 is made up of 15 amino acids. Germline assignment: CDR1 KGHDR and CDR2 SFDVKD. Among Cohort 3 donors, those recovered had two negative PCRs, clearance, or symptom resolution. Per the authors' pipeline: For nucleated cells, counts were estimated from reference gene primer amplification. Some clones are missing from TCRdb's copy, which holds only in-frame ones; the method was immunoSEQ multiplex PCR. That table gives V, J and clone size, and the DNA gave D and trimming. This sample has about 200,000 clones, with about nine tenths found just once.

The rearrangement uses TRBV24-1 and TRBJ2-3, with 7 bases fitting TRBD1. Sequenced: PBMCs or T cells enriched from blood (not recorded which). The clonotype comes from a man in his thirties or forties who had recovered from COVID-19. CDR3 amino acids: CATSEGGRGTDTQYF. In nucleotides, the CDR3 is TGTGCCACCAGTGAAGGGGGCCGGGGCACAGATACGCAGTATTTT.